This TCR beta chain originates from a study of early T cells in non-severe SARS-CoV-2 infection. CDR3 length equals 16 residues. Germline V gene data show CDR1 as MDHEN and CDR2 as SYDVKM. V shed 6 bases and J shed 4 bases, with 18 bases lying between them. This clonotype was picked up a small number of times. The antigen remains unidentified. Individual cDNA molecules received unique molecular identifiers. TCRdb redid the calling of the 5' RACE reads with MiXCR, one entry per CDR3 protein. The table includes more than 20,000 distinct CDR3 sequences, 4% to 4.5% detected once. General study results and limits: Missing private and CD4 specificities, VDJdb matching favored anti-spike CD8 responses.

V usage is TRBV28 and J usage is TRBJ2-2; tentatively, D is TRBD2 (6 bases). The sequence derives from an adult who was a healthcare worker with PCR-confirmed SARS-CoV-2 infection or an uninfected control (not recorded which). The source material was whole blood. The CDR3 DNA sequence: TGTGCCAGCAGCACATACGGCGGAGGGCCCACCGGGGAGCTGTTTTTT. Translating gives CASSTYGGGPTGELFF.